The sequence of this TCR beta chain was determined in a study of T-cell reconstitution after alpha-beta-depleted transplantation in children. Unique molecular identifiers were used in preparing the TCRbeta library. TCRdb reprocessed the PCR reads with MiXCR, giving one entry per CDR3 protein. The sample yields about 610,000 distinct CDR3 sequences, about 11% seen once. CDR1 and CDR2 from the germline V gene are KGHDR and SFDVKD. V dropped 5 bases and J dropped 2 bases, with 10 bases sitting between them. This CDR3 has 14 amino acids. This chain uses TRBV24-1 with TRBJ2-3; D gene uncertain. The receptor was derived from a human donor who donated a stem cell graft to a child with acute myeloid leukemia. Sample: PBMCs from the stem cell graft donor, taken from the stem cell graft. CDR3 in DNA: TGTGCCACCAGTGCTGGCCGTGACACAGATACGCAGTATTTT. Amino acids: CATSAGRDTDTQYF.